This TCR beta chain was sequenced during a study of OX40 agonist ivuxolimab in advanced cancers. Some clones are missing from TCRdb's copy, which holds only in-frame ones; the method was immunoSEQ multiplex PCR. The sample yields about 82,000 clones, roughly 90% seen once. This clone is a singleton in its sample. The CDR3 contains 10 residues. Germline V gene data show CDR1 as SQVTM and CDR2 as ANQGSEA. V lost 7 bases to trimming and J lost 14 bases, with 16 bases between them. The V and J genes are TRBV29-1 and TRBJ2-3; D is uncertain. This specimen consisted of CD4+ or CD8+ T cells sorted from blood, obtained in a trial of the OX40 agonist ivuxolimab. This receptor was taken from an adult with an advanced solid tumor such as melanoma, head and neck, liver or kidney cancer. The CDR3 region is CSAVTPERYF. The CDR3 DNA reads TGCAGCGCCGTCACGCCAGAGCGGTATTTT.